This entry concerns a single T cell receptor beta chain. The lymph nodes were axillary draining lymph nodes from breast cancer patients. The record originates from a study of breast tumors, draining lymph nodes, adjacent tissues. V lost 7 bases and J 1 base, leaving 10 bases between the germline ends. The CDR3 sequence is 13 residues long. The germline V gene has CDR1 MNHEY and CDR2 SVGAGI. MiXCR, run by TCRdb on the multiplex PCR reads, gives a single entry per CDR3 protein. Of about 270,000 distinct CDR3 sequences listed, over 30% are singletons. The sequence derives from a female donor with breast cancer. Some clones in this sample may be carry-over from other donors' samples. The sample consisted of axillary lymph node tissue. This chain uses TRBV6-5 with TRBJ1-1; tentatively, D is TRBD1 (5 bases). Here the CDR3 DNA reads TGTGCCAGCACTAAGGGGACGAACACTGAAGCTTTCTTT. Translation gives CASTKGTNTEAFF.